The clone carrying this TCR beta chain was seen just once. This specimen includes other DNA sequences encoding the same CDR3. This sample was included in a study of shared clonotypes between healthy human individuals. Assay execution took place at the deep level. Using immunoSEQ multiplex PCR, the repertoire was profiled, and TCRdb retains in-frame clones only, with some absent. The profile covers millions of clones, with approximately 94% appearing a single time and 0.9% to 1.4% taken by the ten largest. Naivety among CD8 cells was defined by CD45RO negativity and positive CCR7 selection, thereby excluding terminally differentiated effector memory CD45RA+ cells. Those who donated were healthy HIV-negative adults, with no recent acute infections or vaccinations reported. The receptor was isolated from a man younger than 30 in good health. Sequenced: naive CD8+ T cells sorted from blood.

CDR3 nucleotide sequence: TGTGCCAGCAGTTCACTAGGAGGGGAGACCCAGTACTTC. Translated, it gives CASSSLGGETQYF. The rearrangement joins TRBV27 to TRBJ2-5, with D perhaps TRBD2 (6 bases). Germline V gene lookup returns CDR1 MNHEY and CDR2 SMNVEV (reference sequence). Trimming left V 4 bases short and J 5 bases short, with 11 bases between. CDR3 length: 13 amino acids.